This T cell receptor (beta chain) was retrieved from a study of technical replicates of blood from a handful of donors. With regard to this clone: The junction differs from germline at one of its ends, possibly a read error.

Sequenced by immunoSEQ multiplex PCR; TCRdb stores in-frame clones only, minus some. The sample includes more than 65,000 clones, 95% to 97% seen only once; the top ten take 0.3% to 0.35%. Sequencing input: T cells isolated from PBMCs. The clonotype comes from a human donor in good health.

This chain's CDR3 is CSAQIAETTVF. CDR3 DNA sequence: TGCAGTGCTCAGATAGCAGAAACGACAGTCTTC. J is TRBJ2-1 and V is TRBV20-1; tentatively, D is TRBD1 (5 bases). The CDR3 sequence is 11 residues long. CDR1 and CDR2 from the germline V gene are DFQATT and SNEGSKA (reference sequence).